This T cell receptor beta chain emerged from a study of shared clonotypes between healthy human individuals. Comment on this clone: Antigen: not known.

Each replicate PCR on the sorted subsets used approximately 200 ng DNA (around 30,000 T cell genomes). The method was immunoSEQ multiplex PCR; TCRdb's version includes in-frame clones alone and lacks a portion of them. This sample has about 2 million clones, with 85% to 95% found just once. Naive-designated CD8 cells lacked CD45RO, were positively enriched for CCR7, and omitted terminally differentiated effector memory CD45RA+ cells. General study findings and limits: Estimated richness was generally greater in naive than memory subsets.

Per germline, CDR1 SGHRS and CDR2 YFSETQ. Trimming removed 5 bases at V and 4 bases at J, with 11 bases between. CDR3 size: 13 residues. The source material was naive CD8+ T cells sorted from blood. The receptor was isolated from a man aged 18 to 30 in good health. This chain uses TRBV5-1 with TRBJ2-3; D gene uncertain. The CDR3 loop is CASSPQPPDTQYF. The CDR3 nucleotides read TGCGCCAGCAGTCCTCAGCCGCCAGATACGCAGTATTTT.